This entry lists 6 T cell receptor beta chains sequenced from one sample in a study of cytomegalovirus exposure and HLA in healthy donors. Data came from immunoSEQ multiplex PCR; TCRdb stores just in-frame clones and leaves some out. The top ten hold 2.5% to 3.5% of the sample, which has 190,000 or so clones, 80% to 85% seen once. The sequencing sample was made of PBMCs. All receptors come from a woman between 18 and 29 years old in good health and CMV-seropositive.

The chain carries TRBV5-6 and TRBJ2-1; 7 bases map to TRBD2. Germline CDR1 reads SGHDT; CDR2 reads YYEEEE. The CDR3 runs to 15 residues. V was pared by 4 bases and J by 5 bases, with 9 bases of the junction left unmatched. CDR3 sequence reads: CASSRWGGSDNEQFF. For the CDR3, the DNA is TGTGCCAGCAGCCGATGGGGGGGTTCGGACAATGAGCAGTTCTTC.

The J gene is TRBJ2-3, the V gene TRBV9; 9 bases are a match to TRBD1. Germline V gene sequence: CDR1 SGDLS, CDR2 YYNGEE. After removal of 3 bases from V and 2 bases from J, the junction contained 4 bases not matched to a gene. The CDR3 spans 15 residues. In DNA form, the CDR3 reads TGTGCCAGCAGCGGTACAGGGGGCCTCACAGATACGCAGTATTTT. Translation gives CASSGTGGLTDTQYF.

Notes on this clone: An end of the junction differs from the germline gene, which may be a read error. J is TRBJ2-1 and V is TRBV25-1; D possibly corresponds to TRBD1 (6 bases). Germline CDR1 MGHDK, CDR2 SYGVNS. This CDR3 spans 14 amino acids. DNA of the CDR3: TGTGCCGGCAGTGAATTCCAGGGGCTGGGTGAGCAGTTCTTC. Amino acids: CAGSEFQGLGEQFF.

A few counts support this clone. This rearrangement joins TRBV6-1 to TRBJ2-2; D remains ambiguous. This CDR3 has 12 amino acids. The V gene lost 5 bases and the J gene lost 4 bases, with 5 bases spanning the gap. The germline V gene has CDR1 MNHNS and CDR2 SASEGT. CDR3 sequence: CASSIFTGELFF. In DNA, the CDR3 is TGTGCCAGCAGTATCTTCACCGGGGAGCTGTTTTTT.

The chain has TRBV5-6 and TRBJ1-1, with TRBD1 identical over 7 bases. CDR1 and CDR2 (germline): SGHDT, YYEEEE. V was clipped by 5 bases and J by 10 bases; unmatched bases: 11. This CDR3 has 13 residues. The CDR3: CASRLTGVNRAFF. As DNA, the CDR3 is TGTGCCAGCAGACTAACAGGGGTTAATAGAGCTTTCTTT.

The CDR3 nucleotides read TGTGCCAGCGGTCCCTCAGGGGCCCACTCTGGAAACACCATATATTTT. Translated: CASGPSGAHSGNTIYF. The rearrangement uses TRBV27 and TRBJ1-3, with TRBD1 as a possible D gene (6 bases). CDR1 and CDR2 (germline): MNHEY, SMNVEV (reference sequence). The CDR3 sequence is 16 residues long. Trimming left V 8 bases short and J 0 bases short, with 17 bases between.